This passage covers 18 T cell receptor beta chains from one sample sequenced in a study of cytomegalovirus exposure and HLA in healthy donors (dated 2017 in TCRdb). The library was produced with the immunoSEQ multiplex PCR assay. A mixture of 60 forward primers for TCR Vbeta segments and 13 reverse primers for TCR Jbeta segments was used in the multiplex PCR. Not all clones reach the TCRdb copy of this immuneACCESS table, which keeps in-frame sequences only. Checked studies attribute under half of the gap to unresolved V genes and leave the rest unexplained. This sample is represented by about 74,000 clones; 60% to 75% of them were singletons. Together, the top ten hold approximately 10% of the sample. The sequenced material came from PBMCs. The receptors come from a woman in her thirties or forties in good health and CMV-seropositive.

The chain uses TRBV28 and TRBJ1-1, with 8 bases that match TRBD1. Germline CDR1 reads MDHEN; CDR2 reads SYDVKM. The V and J ends lost 1 base and 7 bases, in that order; junction bases with no gene match: 8. The CDR3 contains 15 residues. CDR3 nucleotide sequence: TGTGCCAGCAGTTTATCAGGGGCAGACAGGGGTGAAGCTTTCTTT. Encoded protein: CASSLSGADRGEAFF.

The J gene is TRBJ2-7, the V gene TRBV6-1, with 9 bases matching TRBD1. CDR3 length equals 14 residues. With V trimmed by 3 bases and J by 5 bases, 5 bases remained unmatched. Germline V gives CDR1 MNHNS, CDR2 SASEGT. CDR3 loop: CASSDGTGTDEQYF. DNA of the CDR3: TGTGCCAGCAGTGACGGGACAGGGACCGACGAGCAGTACTTC.

The chain uses TRBV25-1 and TRBJ1-5; D is uncertain. Trimming left V 3 bases short and J 9 bases short, with 9 bases between. This CDR3 is 12 amino acids long. Germline CDR1 MGHDK, CDR2 SYGVNS. The CDR3 here is CASSDLAGPQHF. The CDR3 coding sequence is TGTGCCAGCAGTGATCTCGCCGGGCCCCAGCATTTT.

CDR3 sequence: CASSQALAGRLRETQYF. The CDR3 nucleotides are TGTGCCAGCAGCCAAGCCCTAGCGGGACGTTTACGAGAGACCCAGTACTTC. This chain links TRBV14 with TRBJ2-5; 9 nucleotides agree with TRBD2. V was clipped by 1 base and J by 4 bases; unmatched bases: 10. This CDR3 has 17 residues. Looked up from germline, CDR1 is SGHDN and CDR2 is FVKESK.

The J gene is TRBJ2-5, the V gene TRBV15, with a possible D match to TRBD1 (6 bases). CDR3 length: 15 residues. Germline V CDR1 and CDR2: LNHNV, YYDKDF (reference sequence). Trimming cost V 2 bases and J 5 bases, with 15 bases left between them. CDR3 in amino acids: CATSRWDTEFETQYF. The CDR3 DNA sequence: TGTGCCACCAGCAGATGGGACACGGAATTCGAGACCCAGTACTTC. Together with reference TRBV15 and TRBJ2-5, the CDR3 gives the full variable domain: DAMVIQNPRYQVTQFGKPVTLSCSQTLNHNVMYWYQQKSSQAPKLLFHYYDKDFNNEADTPDNFQSRRPNTSFCFLDIRSPGLGDTAMYLCATSRWDTEFETQYFGPGTRLLVL.

This chain connects TRBV30 to TRBJ2-1, with TRBD1 matching over 11 bases. Germline values: CDR1 GTSNPN, CDR2 SVGIG (reference sequence). The CDR3 runs to 12 residues. V shed 7 bases, J shed 7 bases, and the junction held 3 bases outside the gene matches. The chain's CDR3 is CALGQGANEQFF. CDR3 DNA sequence: TGTGCCTTAGGACAGGGGGCGAATGAGCAGTTCTTC.

The rearrangement links TRBV4-1 to TRBJ2-7, with a tentative D call TRBD1 (6 bases). Trimming stripped 0 bases from V and 7 bases from J, with 22 bases between. Looked up from germline, CDR1 is MGHRA and CDR2 is YSYEKL. The CDR3 runs 17 residues. The CDR3 sequence: CASSQDDRLPKRGEQYF. The CDR3 nucleotides are TGCGCCAGCAGCCAAGATGACAGGTTGCCAAAACGTGGGGAGCAGTACTTC.

This chain connects TRBV7-8 to TRBJ1-4; TRBD1 matches 8 bases. Germline values: CDR1 SGHVS, CDR2 FQNEAQ. Trimming cost V 7 bases and J 3 bases; bases outside gene matches: 10. This CDR3 contains 16 residues. CDR3 amino acids: CASTLEDRVANEKLFF. In DNA, the CDR3 is TGTGCCAGCACCCTTGAGGACAGGGTGGCTAATGAAAAACTGTTTTTT.

This sequence joins TRBV6-5 and TRBJ2-1, with a tentative D call TRBD2 (5 bases). CDR3 length: 13 amino acids. V lost 0 bases and J 10 bases, leaving 10 bases between the germline ends. Germline CDR1 and CDR2: MNHEY and SVGAGI. This chain's CDR3 is CASSYSQPGEQFF. The CDR3 DNA reads TGTGCCAGCAGTTACTCCCAACCGGGGGAGCAGTTCTTC.

The gene calls are TRBV30 and TRBJ1-1, with a tentative D call TRBD1 (6 bases). Germline CDR1 GTSNPN, CDR2 SVGIG (reference sequence). Trimming cost V 0 bases and J 6 bases, with 17 bases left between them. The length of the CDR3 is 15 residues. CDR3 residues: CAWSVPGGGSSEAFF. The CDR3 region has the DNA TGTGCCTGGAGTGTACCTGGGGGGGGCTCATCTGAAGCTTTCTTT.

This clone was seen a single time. DNA of the CDR3: TGTGCCAGCAGTGATTCCCCTCATGCAGGGAAGACTGAAGCTTTCTTT. It specifies CASSDSPHAGKTEAFF. The J gene is TRBJ1-1, the V gene TRBV6-1; TRBD1 is a possible D gene (5 bases). Germline V lookup: CDR1 MNHNS, CDR2 SASEGT. This CDR3 spans 16 amino acids. Trimming stripped 3 bases from V and 5 bases from J, with 19 bases between.

This chain joins TRBV7-6 and TRBJ1-1, with D unresolved. CDR3 size: 12 residues. CDR1 is SGHVS, CDR2 FNYEAQ, per germline. V dropped 5 bases and J dropped 1 base, with 5 bases sitting between them. CDR3 protein: CASSHGNTEAFF. The CDR3 bases are TGTGCCAGCAGCCACGGGAACACTGAAGCTTTCTTT.

This clone has a handful of counts. The genes are TRBV28 and TRBJ1-1; the match to TRBD1 covers 10 bases. V lost 5 bases and J lost 2; bases outside the gene matches: 5. This CDR3 region has 15 residues. Germline CDR1 is MDHEN and CDR2 is SYDVKM. The CDR3 sequence is CASSPVTGGNTEAFF. In DNA, the CDR3 is TGTGCCAGCAGTCCCGTGACAGGGGGCAACACTGAAGCTTTCTTT.

The rearrangement joins TRBV28 to TRBJ2-7; D is uncertain. V was shortened by 4 bases and J by 4 bases, with 8 bases between the two germline ends. This CDR3 has 12 amino acids. CDR1 and CDR2 from the germline V gene are MDHEN and SYDVKM. The CDR3 coding sequence is TGTGCCAGCAGTTCCCCCCGGTACGAGCAGTACTTC. This sequence encodes CASSSPRYEQYF.

This chain joins TRBV6-1 and TRBJ1-2; D gene unclear. V was pared by 3 bases and J by 2 bases, with 10 bases between. This CDR3 is 14 amino acids long. Germline CDR1 and CDR2: MNHNS and SASEGT. CDR3 nucleotides: TGTGCCAGCAGTGAGGGGAGGACCAACTATGGCTACACCTTC. It yields the protein CASSEGRTNYGYTF.

This chain uses TRBV14 with TRBJ1-2; D not resolved. Trimming shortened V by 0 bases and J by 7 bases, and 15 bases separated the two germline ends. The CDR3 consists of 15 residues. Germline lookup yields CDR1 SGHDN and CDR2 FVKESK. The CDR3 nucleotides are TGTGCCAGCAGCCAAGATTACAAGACGGCGGGTGGCTACACCTTC. Amino acid sequence: CASSQDYKTAGGYTF. The full variable domain, in which reference TRBV14 and TRBJ1-2 provide the parts outside the CDR3, is EAGVTQFPSHSVIEKGQTVTLRCDPISGHDNLYWYRRVMGKEIKFLLHFVKESKQDESGMPNNRFLAERTGGTYSTLKVQPAELEDSGVYFCASSQDYKTAGGYTFGSGTRLTVV.

The rearrangement links TRBV19 to TRBJ2-7; TRBD1 agrees at 8 bases. Trimming took 2 bases from V and 2 from J; bases not matched to a gene: 5. There are 15 residues in the CDR3. Germline assignment: CDR1 LNHDA and CDR2 SQIVND (reference sequence). CDR3 region: CASSISPGQAYEQYF. The CDR3 nucleotides are TGTGCCAGTAGTATATCTCCGGGACAGGCCTACGAGCAGTACTTC.

The chain recombines TRBV5-1 with TRBJ2-7, with 8 bases lining up with TRBD1. Trimming took 7 bases from V and 2 from J; bases not matched to a gene: 8. The CDR3 has 14 residues. Germline CDR1 and CDR2: SGHRS and YFSETQ. CDR3 DNA: TGCGCCAGCCGACCGGGACAGGTAACCTACGAGCAGTACTTC. Protein: CASRPGQVTYEQYF.